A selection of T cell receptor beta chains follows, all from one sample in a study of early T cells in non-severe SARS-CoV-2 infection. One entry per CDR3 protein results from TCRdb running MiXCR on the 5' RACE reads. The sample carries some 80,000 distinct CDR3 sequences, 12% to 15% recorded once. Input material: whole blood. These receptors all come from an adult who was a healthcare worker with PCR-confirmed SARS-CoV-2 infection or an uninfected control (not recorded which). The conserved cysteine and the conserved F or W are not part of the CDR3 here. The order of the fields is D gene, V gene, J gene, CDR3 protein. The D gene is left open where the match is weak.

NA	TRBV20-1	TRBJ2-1	SASPGANEQF
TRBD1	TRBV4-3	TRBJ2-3	ASSQDRGNTDTQY
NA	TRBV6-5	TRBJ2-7	ASSRTGSRSYEQY
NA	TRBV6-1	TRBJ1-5	ASSHESNQPQH
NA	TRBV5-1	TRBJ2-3	ASSLDGTDTQY
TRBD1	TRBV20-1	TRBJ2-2	SANPGQGKNTGELF
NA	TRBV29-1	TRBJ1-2	SDSSTVYGYT
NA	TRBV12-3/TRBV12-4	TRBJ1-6	ASSDYGFLGSPLH
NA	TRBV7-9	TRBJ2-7	ASRATGQVYEQY
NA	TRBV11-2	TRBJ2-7	ASSSRQDPIAEQY
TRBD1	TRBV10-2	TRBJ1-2	ASSRTGESYGYT
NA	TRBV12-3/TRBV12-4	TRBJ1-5	ASSQGNSQPQH
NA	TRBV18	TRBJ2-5	ASSPRQQETQY
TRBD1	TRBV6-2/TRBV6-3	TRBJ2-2	ASSQVPGQGRTGELF
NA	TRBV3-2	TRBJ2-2	ASRPYRGLAGELF
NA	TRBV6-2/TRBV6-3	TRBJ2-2	ASSGFSGELF
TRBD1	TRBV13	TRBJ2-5	ASSPNSGQHQETQY
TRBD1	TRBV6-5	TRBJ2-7	ASSWDRSNYEQY
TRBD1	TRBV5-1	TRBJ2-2	ASNKGTATGELF
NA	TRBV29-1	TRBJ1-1	SVGQGLMNTEAF
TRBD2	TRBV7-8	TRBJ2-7	ASSTSPLAGSSYEQY
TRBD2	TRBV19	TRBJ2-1	ASSPSAGSSYNEQF
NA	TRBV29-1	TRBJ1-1	SAWENTEAF
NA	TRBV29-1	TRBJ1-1	SGGMENTEAF
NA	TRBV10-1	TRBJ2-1	ASGVNQYGEQF
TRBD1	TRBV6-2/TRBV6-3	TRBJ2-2	ASSWRTGDNTGELF